What follows is one T cell receptor (beta chain) and its context. No antigen is known for it. Base qualities are not recorded, but no much larger clone differs from it by a single base. The data originate from a study of shared clonotypes between healthy human individuals (TCRdb year 2020). Turning to the overall study: A couple of women and a few men aged 18 to 49 years were included in the cohort. For each donor, CD4 naive and CD4 memory were each given three plates, CD8 naive was given two plates, and CD8 memory was given one plate. Between about 0.85 and 9.5 billion PBMCs per donor were obtained by leukapheresis. Different laboratories and diverse techniques were used to prepare libraries and sequence TCR repertoires, to increase sequencing depth and limit assay-specific biases. To estimate repertoire size and how much clonotypes are shared between individuals, the study performed deep sequencing of blood TCR repertoires from about 5 healthy adults. On the study overall, not on this receptor specifically: Only blood was sampled, and tissue TCR repertoires likely differ from those in blood. Across a handful of donors, roughly 5% of naive CD4, roughly 3.8% of naive CD8, under 2.5% of memory CD4, and about 0.4% of memory CD8 clonotypes were shared. Because the study included a small number of donors, the genetic and exposure-history diversity represented was limited. Naive subsets generally had larger estimated clonotype richness than memory subsets. Even with the large sequencing depth, rarefaction of the sorted-subset datasets indicated that sequencing was incomplete. Pairwise subsampling indicated that sequencing depth was expected to affect the degree of clonotype sharing among donors. Higher generation probabilities were observed for clonotypes shared by all four sorted-subset donors than for non-shared clonotypes.

CDR1 and CDR2, per the germline V gene, are SGHAT and FQNNGV. Including the terminal cysteine and phenylalanine, the CDR3 comprises 16 residues. The entry retains the CDR3 DNA only, 48 bases that are in frame from base 1. V lost 4 bases and J lost 0 bases; the stretch between them is 16 bases long. Using the deep immunoSEQ assay, multiplex PCR amplified TCR CDR3 regions from genomic DNA. Genomic DNA extracted from each cell subset was distributed evenly over all wells of several immunoSEQ 96-well plates, and each plate served as one replicate. Each replicate PCR for sorted subsets received about 180 ng genomic DNA, equal to roughly 30,000 T cell genomes. Purified libraries were measured with a Qubit 3.0 fluorometer, size-checked on a Bioanalyzer 2100, and measured again with the KAPA Library Quantification kit. Every immunoSEQ 96-well plate was sequenced on a separate single-read 150-cycle Illumina NextSeq 550 flow cell. As for how the authors treated the data: Because only junctional sequences without quality scores were contained in the immunoSEQ output, filtering matching that applied to full-length reads could not be performed. To assign V/J genes and CDR3, sequences were annotated against IMGT germline references using PyIR, a Python wrapper for IgBLAST v1.9. Any read was removed if the V/J assignment was weak (E-value above 1e-6), the CDR3 was missing, or the read contained stop codons, out-of-frame junctions, or ambiguous translated residues. A V3J clonotype was defined by an identical inferred V gene, J gene, and CDR3 amino acid sequence. To compute the percentage overlap between repertoires, the number of shared unique clonotypes was divided by the size of the smaller repertoire. RTK rarefaction, the Chao1 estimator, and Recon v2.1 estimates of unobserved clonotypes were used to assess repertoire richness. For all TCRbeta clonotypes obtained by the gDNA method from a handful of donors, generation probabilities were computed with OLGA. What TCRdb holds here is the immuneACCESS table cut down to in-frame rearrangements. Part of the clones is not present; checked against another copy, under half of the missing clones reflect an unresolved V gene, and the others are unexplained. V and J calls and clone size are copied from that table; D and trimming were computed from the DNA. The sample table contains 2 million to 2.5 million clones; only one count was recorded for 93% of them. Clones ranked in the top ten supply approximately 0.4% of the sample.

Healthy HIV-negative adults with no recently reported acute infections or vaccinations were included as donors. Only Caucasian adults living in Nashville, Tennessee, USA were represented among the donors. CD4+ T cells were enriched by magnetic negative selection, after which naive cells were positively selected on CD45RA and the negative fraction was taken as the memory subset. Blood was collected by leukapheresis, and PBMCs were isolated by Ficoll-Histopaque density gradient centrifugation and then cryopreserved in liquid nitrogen vapor phase. Purity and quantity of every magnetically sorted T cell population were checked by analytical flow cytometry. Each sorted fraction had its genomic DNA isolated and then quantified by UV absorbance on a Nanodrop 2000c.

Sequenced input: naive CD4+ T cells from PBMCs. Sample cell subset or site, as interpreted from the label and publication: CD45RA+ positively selected. The clonotype was recovered from a man younger than 35 in good health. Some clones in this sample may be carry-over from other donors' samples. The chain is made from TRBV11-2 and TRBJ2-7; perhaps TRBD1 is the D gene, with 6 bases matching. The sequenced DNA: TGTGCCAGCAGCTCCCTATCCAAGACAGGCTCCTACGAGCAGTACTTC. This translates into CASSSLSKTGSYEQYF.